One and the same sample provided the 5 T cell receptor beta chains below, sequenced in a study of T cells during gluten challenge in celiac disease. Paired single-cell TRA and TRB sequences were amplified by three nested PCRs with multiplexed primers. MiXCR, applied by TCRdb to the single-cell sequencing reads, yields one record per CDR3 protein. The sample holds approximately 180 distinct CDR3 sequences; around 51% are singletons and the top ten take 50% to 60%. Sequences were derived from gluten-specific CD4+ T cells sorted from the duodenum using tetramers, sampled at baseline or on day 14 of gluten challenge (not recorded which). The receptors derive from a female donor with celiac disease.

The V call is TRBV5-1, the J call TRBJ2-7, with TRBD1 identical over 7 bases. The V gene's germline CDR1 is SGHRS and CDR2 YFSETQ. The CDR3 loop spans 19 amino acids. After removal of 1 base from V and 2 bases from J, the junction contained 18 bases not matched to a gene. The CDR3 nucleotides are TGCGCCAGCAGCTTGCTGGCGGCTGCTACAGGGGAACGGACCTACGAGCAGTACTTC. Protein: CASSLLAAATGERTYEQYF.

The chain joins TRBV20-1 to TRBJ2-3; 8 positions agree with TRBD1. The CDR3 has 13 amino acids. The ends lost 6 bases at V and 1 base at J; junction bases unmatched: 3. In germline, CDR1 is DFQATT, CDR2 SNEGSKA (reference sequence). CDR3 nucleotide sequence: TGCAGTGCGGAACAGGGGGGCACAGATACGCAGTATTTT. Its translation is CSAEQGGTDTQYF.

The V call is TRBV20-1, the J call TRBJ1-2; TRBD1 agrees at 11 bases. Germline V gene lookup returns CDR1 DFQATT and CDR2 SNEGSKA (reference sequence). This CDR3 has 16 residues. The V and J ends lost 5 bases and 0 bases, in that order; junction bases with no gene match: 8. CDR3 sequence (DNA): TGCAGTGCTGGGGGACAGGGGGAGAAGTCTAACTATGGCTACACCTTC. Translated, it gives CSAGGQGEKSNYGYTF.

This rearrangement joins TRBV24-1 to TRBJ2-2; D may be TRBD1 (6 bases). The CDR3 has 13 amino acids. Germline V gene sequence: CDR1 KGHDR, CDR2 SFDVKD. Trimming removed 9 bases from V and 0 bases from J, with 7 bases in between. The CDR3 reads CATGTPNTGELFF. The CDR3 DNA sequence: TGTGCCACCGGGACACCGAACACCGGGGAGCTGTTTTTT.

This clonotype was observed a few times. V is TRBV25-1 and J is TRBJ1-1; the D gene is possibly TRBD1 (5 bases). From germline, CDR1 is MGHDK and CDR2 SYGVNS. The CDR3 contains 15 residues. V lost 8 bases and J lost 2, with 18 bases in between. The CDR3, as DNA: TGTGCCAGCGGGTGGGGCGGGATAAGAAACACTGAAGCTTTCTTT. Translation: CASGWGGIRNTEAFF.